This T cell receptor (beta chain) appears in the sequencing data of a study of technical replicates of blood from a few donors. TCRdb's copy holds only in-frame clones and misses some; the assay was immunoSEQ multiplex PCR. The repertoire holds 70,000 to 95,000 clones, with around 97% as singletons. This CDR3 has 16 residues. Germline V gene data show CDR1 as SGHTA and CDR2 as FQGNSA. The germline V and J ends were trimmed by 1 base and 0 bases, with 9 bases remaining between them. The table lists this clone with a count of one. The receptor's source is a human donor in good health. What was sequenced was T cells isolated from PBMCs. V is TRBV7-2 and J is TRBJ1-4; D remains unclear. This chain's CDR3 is CASSLETYATNEKLFF. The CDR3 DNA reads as TGTGCCAGCAGCTTAGAAACATACGCAACTAATGAAAAACTGTTTTTT.